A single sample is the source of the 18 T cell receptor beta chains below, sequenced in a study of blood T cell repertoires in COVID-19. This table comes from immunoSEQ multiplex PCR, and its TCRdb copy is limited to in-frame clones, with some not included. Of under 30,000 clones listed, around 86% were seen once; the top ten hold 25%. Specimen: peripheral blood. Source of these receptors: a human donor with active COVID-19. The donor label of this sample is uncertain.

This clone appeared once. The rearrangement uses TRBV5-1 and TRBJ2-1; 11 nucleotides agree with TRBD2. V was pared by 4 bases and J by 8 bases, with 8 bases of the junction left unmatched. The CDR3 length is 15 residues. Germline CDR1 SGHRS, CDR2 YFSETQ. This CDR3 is CASSVTSGSFDEQFF. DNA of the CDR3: TGCGCCAGCAGCGTAACTAGCGGGAGTTTTGATGAGCAGTTCTTC.

This CDR3 is CASSQVNQGGRGYTF. CDR3 nucleotide sequence: TGTGCCAGCAGCCAAGTTAATCAGGGGGGTCGGGGCTACACCTTC. J is TRBJ1-2 and V is TRBV3-1 (or the pseudogene TRBV3-2); 7 bases agree with TRBD1. After removal of 1 base from V and 8 bases from J, the junction contained 10 bases not matched to a gene. The length of the CDR3 is 15 residues. Germline CDR1 LGHDT, CDR2 YNNKEL (reference sequence).

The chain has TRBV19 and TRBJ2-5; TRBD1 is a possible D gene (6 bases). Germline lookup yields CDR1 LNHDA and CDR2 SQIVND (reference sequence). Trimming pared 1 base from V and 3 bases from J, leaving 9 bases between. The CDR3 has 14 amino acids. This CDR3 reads CASSIGGQKETQYF. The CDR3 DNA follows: TGTGCCAGTAGTATAGGAGGACAGAAAGAGACCCAGTACTTC.

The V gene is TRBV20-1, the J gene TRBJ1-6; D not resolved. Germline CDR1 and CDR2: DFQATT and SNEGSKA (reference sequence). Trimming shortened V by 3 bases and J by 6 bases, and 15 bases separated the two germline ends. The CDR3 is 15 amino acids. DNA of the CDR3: TGCAGTGCTAGTAACGCGAACCTCCTTAATTCACCCCTCCACTTT. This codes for CSASNANLLNSPLHF.

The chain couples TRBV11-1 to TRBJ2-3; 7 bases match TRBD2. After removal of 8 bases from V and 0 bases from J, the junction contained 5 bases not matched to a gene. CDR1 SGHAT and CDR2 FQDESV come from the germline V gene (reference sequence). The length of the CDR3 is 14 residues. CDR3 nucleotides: TGTGCCAGCGCACCGGGGGGAAGCACAGATACGCAGTATTTT. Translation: CASAPGGSTDTQYF. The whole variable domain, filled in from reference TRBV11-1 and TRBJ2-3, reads EAEVAQSPRYKITEKSQAVAFWCDPISGHATLYWYRQILGQGPELLVQFQDESVVDDSQLPKDRFSAERLKGVDSTLKIQPAELGDSAMYLCASAPGGSTDTQYFGPGTRLTVL.

The DNA of the CDR3 is TGTGCCAGCAGTCGACAGGTCCCGAACACTGAAGCTTTCTTT. Translated: CASSRQVPNTEAFF. The chain uses TRBV6-5 and TRBJ1-1; D is perhaps TRBD1 (6 bases). Deletions cut 5 bases from V and 1 base from J, with 11 bases between. Germline V gives CDR1 MNHEY, CDR2 SVGAGI. The CDR3 spans 14 residues.

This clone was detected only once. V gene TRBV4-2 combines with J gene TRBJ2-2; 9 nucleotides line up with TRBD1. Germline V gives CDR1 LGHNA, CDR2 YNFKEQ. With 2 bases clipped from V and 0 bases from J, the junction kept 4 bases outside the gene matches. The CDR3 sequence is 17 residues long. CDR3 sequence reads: CASSQNRQGANTGELFF. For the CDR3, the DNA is TGTGCCAGCAGCCAAAACCGACAGGGGGCGAACACCGGGGAGCTGTTTTTT.

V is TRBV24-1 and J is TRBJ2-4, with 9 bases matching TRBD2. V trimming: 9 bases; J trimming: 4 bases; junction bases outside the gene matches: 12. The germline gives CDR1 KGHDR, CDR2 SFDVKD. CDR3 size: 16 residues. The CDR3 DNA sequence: TGTGCCACCGATAAACTGACTAGCGGAGTAAAAAACATTCAGTACTTC. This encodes CATDKLTSGVKNIQYF.

In nucleotides, the CDR3 is TGTGCCAGTAGTGCGGGACAGGGACCCACTTTTTACACCTTC. It codes for CASSAGQGPTFYTF. This chain links TRBV19 with TRBJ1-2; TRBD1 agrees at 9 bases. After removal of 5 bases from V and 11 bases from J, the junction contained 12 bases not matched to a gene. The CDR3 loop spans 14 amino acids. Germline lookup yields CDR1 LNHDA and CDR2 SQIVND (reference sequence).

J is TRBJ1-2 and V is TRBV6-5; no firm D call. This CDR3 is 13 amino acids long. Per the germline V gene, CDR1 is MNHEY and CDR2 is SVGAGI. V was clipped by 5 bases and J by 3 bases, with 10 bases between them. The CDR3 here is CASSPSPDYGYTF. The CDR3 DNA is TGTGCCAGCAGTCCATCGCCGGACTATGGCTACACCTTC.

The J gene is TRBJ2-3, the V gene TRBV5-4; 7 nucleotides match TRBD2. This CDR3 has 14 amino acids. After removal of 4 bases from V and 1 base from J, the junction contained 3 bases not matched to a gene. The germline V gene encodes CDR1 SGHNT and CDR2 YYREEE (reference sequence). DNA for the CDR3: TGTGCCAGCAGCAGCGGGACCCGCACAGATACGCAGTATTTT. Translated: CASSSGTRTDTQYF.

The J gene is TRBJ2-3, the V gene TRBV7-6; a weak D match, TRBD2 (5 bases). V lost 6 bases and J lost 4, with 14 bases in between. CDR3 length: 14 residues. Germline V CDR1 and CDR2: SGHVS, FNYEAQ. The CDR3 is CASSVGGPADTQYF. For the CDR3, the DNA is TGTGCCAGCAGTGTTGGAGGTCCTGCAGATACGCAGTATTTT.

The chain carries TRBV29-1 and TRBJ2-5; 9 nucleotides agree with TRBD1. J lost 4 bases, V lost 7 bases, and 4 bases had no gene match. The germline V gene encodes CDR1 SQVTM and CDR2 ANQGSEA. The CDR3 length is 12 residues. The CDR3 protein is CSGRDRVETQYF. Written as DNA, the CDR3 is TGCAGCGGGAGGGACAGGGTAGAGACCCAGTACTTC. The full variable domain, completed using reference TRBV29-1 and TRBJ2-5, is SAVISQKPSRDICQRGTSLTIQCQVDSQVTMMFWYRQQPGQSLTLIATANQGSEATYESGFVIDKFPISRPNLTFSTLTVSNMSPEDSSIYLCSGRDRVETQYFGPGTRLLVL.

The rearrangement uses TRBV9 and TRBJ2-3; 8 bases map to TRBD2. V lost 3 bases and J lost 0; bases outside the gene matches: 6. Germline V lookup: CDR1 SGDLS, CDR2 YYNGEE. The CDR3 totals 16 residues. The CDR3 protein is CASSASGGSSTDTQYF. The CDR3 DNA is TGTGCCAGCAGCGCAAGCGGGGGATCTAGCACAGATACGCAGTATTTT.

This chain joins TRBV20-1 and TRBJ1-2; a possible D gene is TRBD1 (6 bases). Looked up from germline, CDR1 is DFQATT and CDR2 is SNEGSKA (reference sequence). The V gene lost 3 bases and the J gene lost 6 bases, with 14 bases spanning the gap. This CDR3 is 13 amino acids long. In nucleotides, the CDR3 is TGCAGTGCTAGTGCCCAGGGGCGGGATGGCTACACCTTC. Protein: CSASAQGRDGYTF.

The CDR3, as DNA: TGTGCCAGCAGAGTAGGGGGGGGAAACACTGAAGCTTTCTTT. Encoded protein: CASRVGGGNTEAFF. V gene TRBV2 combines with J gene TRBJ1-1; TRBD1 might be the D (6 bases). V lost 6 bases, J lost 2 bases, and 13 bases lay in between. The length of the CDR3 is 14 residues. Germline-derived CDR1 and CDR2 are SNHLY and FYNNEI.

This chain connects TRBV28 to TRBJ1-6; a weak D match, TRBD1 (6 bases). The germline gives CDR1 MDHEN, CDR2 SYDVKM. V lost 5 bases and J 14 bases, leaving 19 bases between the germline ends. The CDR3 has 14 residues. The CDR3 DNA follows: TGTGCCAGCAGTCTATCGACAGGAAAATTCTCCCTCCACTTT. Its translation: CASSLSTGKFSLHF.

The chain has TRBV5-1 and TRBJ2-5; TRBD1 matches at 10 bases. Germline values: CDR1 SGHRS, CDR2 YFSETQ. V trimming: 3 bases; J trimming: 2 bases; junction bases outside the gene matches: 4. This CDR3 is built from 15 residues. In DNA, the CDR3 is TGCGCCAGCAGCTCCCGGGACAGGGGTCAAGAGACCCAGTACTTC. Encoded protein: CASSSRDRGQETQYF.